The rows below give T cell receptor beta chains drawn from one sample of a study of blood T cells in healthy people across ages. Via MiXCR, TCRdb re-called the 5' RACE reads, giving one row per CDR3 protein. The sample contains over 1,300,000 distinct CDR3 sequences, 45% to 70% of which appear only once. What was sequenced was blood. These receptors originate from a man aged 18 to 29 in good health. CDR3s leave out the opening cysteine and the closing phenylalanine or tryptophan.

V	J	CDR3
TRBV5-1	TRBJ2-7	ASSTYGTGGDEQY
TRBV20-1	TRBJ2-7	SARGVSGGYEQY
TRBV6-1	TRBJ1-5	ASSAGRINQPQH
TRBV7-2	TRBJ2-5	ASSFQIAGVEETQY
TRBV5-1	TRBJ2-1	ASSSGTGGFLAGTLYNEQF
TRBV29-1	TRBJ2-1	SVAQGAGGEQF
TRBV11-2	TRBJ2-3	ASSLLAGGRDTQY
TRBV28	TRBJ1-6	ASSLRGRENSPLH
TRBV4-2	TRBJ2-6	ASSPQDSYSGANVLT
TRBV6-1	TRBJ2-7	ASSPRDRYYEQY
TRBV6-5	TRBJ1-2	ASSYVQGQMNYGYT
TRBV20-1	TRBJ2-1	SARSPRGEQF
TRBV7-2	TRBJ2-3	ASSASPSRGTDTQY
TRBV7-9	TRBJ2-7	ASSHTTVGGTYEQY
TRBV3-1	TRBJ1-1	ASSHGQGPEAF
TRBV6-1	TRBJ2-2	AVYANTGELF
TRBV6-2/TRBV6-3	TRBJ2-1	ASSTSGSAYNEQF
TRBV10-3	TRBJ2-7	AISEWFGGQVAEQY
TRBV4-1	TRBJ1-6	ASSQVAGTNSPLH
TRBV20-1	TRBJ2-2	SASMASNTGELF
TRBV7-2	TRBJ2-1	ASSLEQAPYNEQF
TRBV7-2	TRBJ1-1	ASSSPQENTEAF
TRBV7-2	TRBJ2-3	ASSLTAKTTDTQY
TRBV11-2	TRBJ2-5	ASSLGDRAFQETQY
TRBV7-2	TRBJ2-7	ASSSRQGIHKQY
TRBV4-1	TRBJ1-2	ASSQESLAAGGYT
TRBV12-3/TRBV12-4	TRBJ2-3	ASTEGRGDTQY
TRBV6-2/TRBV6-3	NA	ASSQNPYEQY
TRBV6-6	TRBJ1-2	ASSWTVGYGYT
TRBV20-1	TRBJ2-3	SAKGVRTDTQY
TRBV28	TRBJ1-5	ASRLRVLTNQPQH
TRBV7-9	TRBJ1-6	ASRDGQGIGSPLH
TRBV27	TRBJ1-4	ASSTQRGLF
TRBV7-2	TRBJ2-1	ASRPGGGQGSSYNEQF
TRBV20-1	TRBJ1-1	SARDEGRPSHAEAF
TRBV4-3	TRBJ2-3	ASSQDRWGDTDTQY
TRBV7-2	TRBJ2-1	ASSSNGWAGEQF
TRBV29-1	TRBJ2-5	SPGIGGTQY
TRBV10-3	TRBJ2-7	AISDTNEQY
TRBV6-6	TRBJ1-2	ASSALGTGGGYT